The 30 T cell receptor beta chains listed next were all sequenced from one sample in a study of regulatory T cells in long-lasting Graves disease. Time point in this sample: persistent/refractory GD, antithyroid drugs over 5 years with positive TRAb. Generation of the TCR library employed RNA extracted from PBMCs. The TCR beta library used iRepertoire HTBI primers with Arm-PCR amplification of CDR3. From the multiplex PCR reads, TCRdb called clonotypes with MiXCR, one entry per CDR3 protein. The data hold hundreds of thousands of distinct CDR3 sequences, with around 20% observed a single time. The starting material was peripheral blood mononuclear cells (PBMCs), obtained when the disease was refractory, from a patient treated with antithyroid drugs. These receptors originate from a female donor with Graves disease.

This clonotype came up a few times. The chain links TRBV3-1 to TRBJ2-7, with 11 bases that match TRBD1. CDR3 length: 15 amino acids. V gave up 3 bases and J gave up 4 bases; unmatched junction bases: 5. Germline V gene data show CDR1 as LGHDT and CDR2 as YNNKEL (reference sequence). The CDR3 reads CASSQDRGPLYEQYF. As DNA, the CDR3 is TGTGCCAGCAGCCAGGACAGGGGGCCTTTGTACGAGCAGTACTTC.

This clonotype has ten or more counts. The chain has TRBV27 and TRBJ1-2; 10 positions agree with TRBD1. Germline-derived CDR1 and CDR2 are MNHEY and SMNVEV (reference sequence). The CDR3 contains 15 residues. The ends lost 2 bases at V and 6 bases at J; junction bases unmatched: 6. The CDR3 nucleotides read TGTGCCAGCAGTTTAGACCCTGGACAGGGGGATGGCTACACCTTC. Its translation: CASSLDPGQGDGYTF.

The chain recombines TRBV6-2 or TRBV6-3 with TRBJ2-1; tentatively, D is TRBD2 (6 bases). The V gene's germline CDR1 is MNHEY and CDR2 SVGEGT. V lost 5 bases and J lost 4, with 15 bases in between. The CDR3 is 15 amino acids. The CDR3 protein is CASSGWVAAYNEQFF. Here the CDR3 DNA reads TGTGCCAGCAGTGGTTGGGTAGCGGCGTACAATGAGCAGTTCTTC.

The chain couples TRBV6-1 to TRBJ2-2; perhaps TRBD2 as D (7 bases). V lost 9 bases to trimming and J lost 6 bases, with 17 bases between them. Germline V CDR1 and CDR2: MNHNS, SASEGT. The CDR3 is made up of 14 amino acids. CDR3 DNA sequence: TGTGCCAGTAGCAGGGGCCGGGGGGCCGGGGAGCTGTTTTTT. The encoded protein is CASSRGRGAGELFF.

This clonotype was detected many times. The chain joins TRBV18 to TRBJ2-5; no definite D call. This CDR3 region has 13 residues. V lost 1 base to trimming and J lost 4 bases, with 7 bases between them. Germline V CDR1 and CDR2: KGHSH, LQKENI. The chain's CDR3 is CASSPLSRETQYF. DNA for the CDR3: TGTGCCAGCTCACCACTTTCGAGAGAGACCCAGTACTTC.

This clonotype has a handful of counts. The J gene is TRBJ2-7, the V gene TRBV6-2 or TRBV6-3; 7 nucleotides align to TRBD1. V was clipped by 5 bases and J by 6 bases; unmatched bases: 7. The CDR3 loop spans 13 amino acids. Germline loops: CDR1 MNHEY, CDR2 SVGEGT. CDR3: CASSDRVISEQYF. For the CDR3, the DNA is TGTGCCAGCAGTGACAGGGTTATCTCCGAGCAGTACTTC.

V gene TRBV20-1 combines with J gene TRBJ2-2; 10 positions match TRBD2. The V gene's germline CDR1 is DFQATT and CDR2 SNEGSKA (reference sequence). The CDR3 loop spans 17 amino acids. J gave up 6 bases and V 2 bases, and 12 bases lay outside the gene matches. This CDR3 is CSARNQPGLAIAGELFF. The CDR3 DNA follows: TGCAGTGCTAGAAACCAACCGGGACTAGCGATCGCCGGGGAGCTGTTTTTT.

The sample holds many counts of this clonotype. The rearrangement links TRBV6-1 to TRBJ1-1; no clear D gene. V lost 0 bases to trimming and J lost 4 bases, with 6 bases between them. CDR3 length: 13 amino acids. Per the germline V gene, CDR1 is MNHNS and CDR2 is SASEGT. The DNA for the CDR3 is TGTGCCAGCAGTGAAGCTCGGGTCACTGAAGCTTTCTTT. This translates into CASSEARVTEAFF.

This clonotype has a handful of counts. The chain employs TRBV20-1 and TRBJ2-7, with D perhaps TRBD1 (6 bases). Germline values: CDR1 DFQATT, CDR2 SNEGSKA (reference sequence). V was cut by 3 bases and J by 7 bases, with 13 bases left in between. This CDR3 contains 12 residues. The DNA of the CDR3 is TGCAGTGCTAGTCTAAACAGGGTTGAGCAGTACTTC. Translation: CSASLNRVEQYF.

This clonotype was seen a few times. The chain couples TRBV11-2 to TRBJ1-2, with 7 bases matching TRBD1. The CDR3 has 13 amino acids. Looked up from germline, CDR1 is SGHAT and CDR2 is FQNNGV. The junction had 7 bases not matched to a gene; V was cut back by 4 bases and J by 8 bases. The CDR3 loop is CASSSPTGSGYTF. CDR3 in DNA: TGTGCCAGCAGCTCCCCGACAGGGTCGGGCTACACCTTC.

On this clonotype itself: At one of its ends the junction is not consistent with the germline gene, which may arise from a read error. J is TRBJ2-1 and V is TRBV2, with D perhaps matching TRBD2 (5 bases). Germline V gene sequence: CDR1 SNHLY, CDR2 FYNNEI. The CDR3 loop spans 15 amino acids. The CDR3 nucleotides are TGTGCCAGCAGTGAAGTGGCGGGCTCCTGCAATGAGCAGTTCTTC. This gives the protein CASSEVAGSCNEQFF.

The CDR3 DNA reads TGCGCCAGCAGCCAAGGGACAATTTACGAGGGGACCCAGTACTTC. Its translation is CASSQGTIYEGTQYF. This sequence joins TRBV4-1 and TRBJ2-5; D may be TRBD1 or TRBD2 (5 bases each). Between the trimmed V and J ends, which lost 1 base and 7 bases, there was a span of 16 bases. The CDR3 sequence is 15 residues long. Germline V gene lookup returns CDR1 MGHRA and CDR2 YSYEKL.

The chain carries TRBV29-1 and TRBJ1-1, with 7 positions matching TRBD1. Germline trimming cut 7 bases from V and 4 bases from J; bases unmatched to any gene: 9. The CDR3 extends over 13 amino acids. Germline V gene lookup returns CDR1 SQVTM and CDR2 ANQGSEA. The CDR3 nucleotides read TGCAGCGCTGCGACAGGGCTGGGCACTGAAGCTTTCTTT. The encoded protein is CSAATGLGTEAFF.

The chain recombines TRBV19 with TRBJ2-5; 11 bases are shared with TRBD1. There are 16 residues in the CDR3. The V segment lost 3 bases and the J segment 4 bases; nucleotides outside the gene matches: 7. Germline values: CDR1 LNHDA, CDR2 SQIVND (reference sequence). CDR3 in amino acids: CASSMGPGQGVETQYF. CDR3 in DNA: TGTGCCAGTAGTATGGGACCGGGACAGGGGGTAGAGACCCAGTACTTC.

In this sample, this clonotype turned up a few times. The V call is TRBV27, the J call TRBJ2-7; 11 bases map to TRBD2. The CDR3 is 16 residues long. J was trimmed by 3 bases and V by 2 bases; bases with no gene match: 6. The germline V gene encodes CDR1 MNHEY and CDR2 SMNVEV (reference sequence). The CDR3 region has the DNA TGTGCCAGCAGTTTACTCGGGACTAGCGGTGTCTACGAGCAGTACTTC. Its translation: CASSLLGTSGVYEQYF.

DNA for the CDR3: TGTGCCTGGAATTTCATAAACAGGGTGGCCGGGGAGCTGTTTTTT. Translating it yields CAWNFINRVAGELFF. The chain employs TRBV30 and TRBJ2-2, with a possible D match to TRBD1 (6 bases). Per the germline V gene, CDR1 is GTSNPN and CDR2 is SVGIG (reference sequence). V lost 4 bases and J lost 6, with 18 bases in between. This CDR3 contains 15 residues.

This clonotype was picked up one time. V and J are TRBV20-1 and TRBJ2-1, with 8 bases identical to TRBD2. The V gene end was trimmed by 3 bases and the J gene end by 4 bases; junction bases not matched to a gene: 8. The germline CDR1 and CDR2 sequences are DFQATT and SNEGSKA (reference sequence). CDR3 length: 15 amino acids. CDR3 coding DNA: TGCAGTGCTAGTCTAGCGGGTTTTAGGTACAATGAGCAGTTCTTC. As protein: CSASLAGFRYNEQFF.

This chain uses TRBV20-1 with TRBJ2-7; TRBD2 matches at 9 bases. The V gene end was trimmed by 8 bases and the J gene end by 2 bases; junction bases not matched to a gene: 19. The CDR3 loop spans 17 amino acids. Germline V gene lookup returns CDR1 DFQATT and CDR2 SNEGSKA (reference sequence). The CDR3 bases are TGCAGTTTAAACCGACTAGCGGCCACGGCGGGTACCTACGAGCAGTACTTC. As protein: CSLNRLAATAGTYEQYF.

The table lists this clonotype with many counts. V and J are TRBV28 and TRBJ2-2; TRBD1 matches 12 bases. The length of the CDR3 is 16 residues. V dropped 8 bases and J dropped 7; count of bases not matched to a gene: 11. The V gene's germline CDR1 is MDHEN and CDR2 SYDVKM. In nucleotides, the CDR3 is TGTGCCAGCTCATTGTCCGGGACAGGGGGCTTCGGGGAGCTGTTTTTT. Protein product: CASSLSGTGGFGELFF.

The genes are TRBV7-2 and TRBJ2-7, with 7 bases that match TRBD2. The CDR3 length is 15 residues. Looked up from germline, CDR1 is SGHTA and CDR2 is FQGNSA. V dropped 4 bases and J dropped 6; count of bases not matched to a gene: 12. CDR3 DNA sequence: TGTGCCAGCAGCTGGGGCCGGGGAGGGCATGGCGAGCAGTACTTC. Its translation is CASSWGRGGHGEQYF.

The rearrangement uses TRBV28 and TRBJ1-4; tentative D call: TRBD1 (6 bases). The CDR3 length is 16 residues. Germline-derived CDR1 and CDR2 are MDHEN and SYDVKM. Between the trimmed V and J ends, which lost 6 bases and 5 bases, there was a span of 19 bases. The CDR3 sequence: CASSPLADSSNEKLFF. In nucleotides, the CDR3 is TGTGCCAGCAGCCCTCTAGCGGACAGCAGCAATGAAAAACTGTTTTTT.

The chain joins TRBV5-1 to TRBJ2-6; D is unresolved. CDR3 length: 16 amino acids. In germline, CDR1 is SGHRS, CDR2 YFSETQ. Trimming stripped 4 bases from V and 1 base from J, with 12 bases between. The CDR3 is CASSHSTGSGANVLTF. The CDR3 DNA is TGCGCCAGCAGCCACAGTACCGGGTCTGGGGCCAACGTCCTGACTTTC. The variable domain in full, completed from reference TRBV5-1 and TRBJ2-6, reads KAGVTQTPRYLIKTRGQQVTLSCSPISGHRSVSWYQQTPGQGLQFLFEYFSETQRNKGNFPGRFSGRQFSNSRSEMNVSTLELGDSALYLCASSHSTGSGANVLTFGAGSRLTVL.

This clonotype has only a few counts. In this CDR3 the conserved last residue, phenylalanine or tryptophan, is missing, so a read error is likely. This chain uses TRBV12-3 or TRBV12-4 with TRBJ2-3; the D is unclear. The CDR3 has 12 amino acids. Trimming pared 6 bases from V and 3 bases from J, leaving 7 bases between. The CDR3 bases are TGTGCCAGCAGGGCAGCTACAGATACGCAGTATTCT. Translation: CASRAATDTQYS.

The chain couples TRBV10-3 to TRBJ1-6; 9 bases line up with TRBD1. Per the germline V gene, CDR1 is ENHRY and CDR2 is SYGVKD. J lost 0 bases, V lost 10 bases, and 4 bases had no gene match. The CDR3 length is 15 residues. The CDR3 spells CATQGASSYNSPLHF. The CDR3 DNA reads TGTGCCACACAGGGGGCAAGCTCCTATAATTCACCCCTCCACTTT.

With respect to this clonotype: Just one base apart from a much larger clone, this may be a read error. V gene TRBV27 combines with J gene TRBJ1-1; D may be TRBD1 (6 bases). The CDR3 is 14 amino acids. Per the germline V gene, CDR1 is MNHEY and CDR2 is SMNVEV (reference sequence). Trimming stripped 2 bases from V and 4 bases from J, with 11 bases between. The CDR3 spells CASSLGGPITEAFF. For the CDR3, the DNA is TGTGCCAGCAGTTTAGGGGGGCCGATCACTGAAGCTTTCTTT.

In its sample, this clonotype was seen a few times. This chain links TRBV27 with TRBJ2-7; D tentatively fits TRBD1 or TRBD2 (6 bases each). The CDR3 loop spans 14 amino acids. Per the germline V gene, CDR1 is MNHEY and CDR2 is SMNVEV (reference sequence). The V end was cut by 6 bases, the J end by 6 bases, with 18 bases between. The CDR3 coding sequence is TGTGCCAGCAGACTTTACAGGGCGGAGGGCGAGCAGTACTTC. It is translated as CASRLYRAEGEQYF.

This clonotype was found many times. This chain connects TRBV7-2 to TRBJ1-5; TRBD1 is a possible D gene (5 bases). Trimming removed 0 bases at V and 5 bases at J, with 8 bases between. The CDR3 length is 14 residues. Germline lookup yields CDR1 SGHTA and CDR2 FQGNSA. The chain's CDR3 is CASSLARDHQPQHF. For the CDR3, the DNA is TGTGCCAGCAGCTTAGCGCGGGACCATCAGCCCCAGCATTTT. Full variable domain (outside the CDR3, taken from reference TRBV7-2 and TRBJ1-5): GAGVSQSPSNKVTEKGKDVELRCDPISGHTALYWYRQSLGQGLEFLIYFQGNSAPDKSGLPSDRFSAERTGGSVSTLTIQRTQQEDSAVYLCASSLARDHQPQHFGDGTRLSIL.

In its sample, this clonotype was seen many times. This sequence joins TRBV11-3 and TRBJ2-5; D gene ambiguous. V was cut by 5 bases and J by 4 bases, with 11 bases left in between. The CDR3 runs 13 residues. CDR1 and CDR2 from the germline V gene are SGHNT and YENEEA. For the CDR3, the DNA is TGTGCCAGCAGCAGGCACATGACAGAGACCCAGTACTTC. Protein product: CASSRHMTETQYF.

This clonotype has a count of ten or more. The V call is TRBV2, the J call TRBJ2-6; 8 bases agree with TRBD1. This CDR3 is 14 amino acids long. After removal of 6 bases from V and 3 bases from J, the junction contained 1 base not matched to a gene. Germline V CDR1 and CDR2: SNHLY, FYNNEI. The CDR3 nucleotides read TGTGCCAGCAGGGACAGGGTTGGGGCCAACGTCCTGACTTTC. Residues: CASRDRVGANVLTF.

This clonotype was observed at least ten times. This chain links TRBV27 with TRBJ2-7; 10 bases agree with TRBD1. V lost 6 bases, J lost 6 bases, and 14 bases stayed unmatched. Germline V gene lookup returns CDR1 MNHEY and CDR2 SMNVEV (reference sequence). The length of the CDR3 is 16 residues. Here the CDR3 reads CASRPSFRDRGREQYF. The CDR3 nucleotides read TGTGCCAGCAGGCCTAGTTTCCGGGACAGGGGTCGCGAGCAGTACTTC.